The 28 T cell receptor beta chains reported below all come from one sample, sequenced in a study of T cells in Graves' hyperthyroidism and ophthalmopathy. Researchers amplified the TCR beta CDR3 regions from RNA transcripts. HTBI primers were used for first-round RT-PCR of the TCR CDR3. TCRdb redid the calling of the multiplex PCR reads with MiXCR, one entry per CDR3 protein. The data show around 340,000 distinct CDR3 sequences, around a sixth seen once. The sample comprised blood. All receptors derive from a man aged 30 to 45 with Graves' hyperthyroidism.

This chain joins TRBV11-2 and TRBJ2-1; no clear D. The V end was cut by 4 bases, the J end by 5 bases, with 15 bases between. The V gene's germline CDR1 is SGHAT and CDR2 FQNNGV. This CDR3 has 15 residues. Here the CDR3 reads CASSYLITPNNEQFF. The CDR3 coding sequence is TGTGCCAGCAGCTACCTAATCACCCCCAACAATGAGCAGTTCTTC.

The chain's CDR3 is CASSLVGGTEETQYF. The CDR3 coding sequence is TGTGCCAGCAGCTTAGTCGGGGGGACAGAAGAGACCCAGTACTTC. The chain has TRBV11-2 and TRBJ2-5, with D perhaps being TRBD1 or TRBD2 (7 bases each). The CDR3 has 15 amino acids. Germline V gene sequence: CDR1 SGHAT, CDR2 FQNNGV. V lost 1 base and J 3 bases, leaving 12 bases between the germline ends.

The chain recombines TRBV6-2 or TRBV6-3 with TRBJ1-5; D is perhaps TRBD1 (5 bases). The CDR3 runs to 14 residues. The V and J ends lost 6 bases and 0 bases respectively, with 9 bases between them. Germline loops: CDR1 MNHEY, CDR2 SVGEGT. The CDR3 DNA reads TGTGCCAGCAGGACAGATTATAGCAATCAGCCCCAGCATTTT. Amino acid sequence: CASRTDYSNQPQHF.

Of note for this clonotype: This could be a read error, since a much larger clone is one nucleotide away. The chain recombines TRBV18 with TRBJ2-7; the D is unclear. Germline lookup yields CDR1 KGHSH and CDR2 LQKENI. This CDR3 has 16 residues. The CDR3 is CASSPLQATVSCEQYF. The CDR3 DNA follows: TGTGCCAGCTCACCACTCCAGGCGACGGTGTCCTGCGAGCAGTACTTC.

There are many counts of this clonotype. The CDR3 region has the DNA TGTGCCAGCAGTAGGGACAGTAGCAATCAGCCCCAGCATTTT. It translates to CASSRDSSNQPQHF. The chain uses TRBV6-1 and TRBJ1-5; 7 bases match TRBD1. Germline CDR1 MNHNS, CDR2 SASEGT. The V and J ends lost 5 bases and 0 bases, in that order; junction bases with no gene match: 1. This CDR3 contains 14 residues.

The V call is TRBV29-1, the J call TRBJ2-2; 9 bases align to TRBD1. Germline V gene lookup returns CDR1 SQVTM and CDR2 ANQGSEA. J was trimmed by 4 bases and V by 7 bases; bases with no gene match: 13. The CDR3 totals 16 residues. CDR3 sequence reads: CSAEVQDRGVTGELFF. In DNA form, the CDR3 reads TGCAGCGCCGAGGTACAGGACAGGGGAGTCACCGGGGAGCTGTTTTTT.

As to this clonotype: Germline and junction disagree at one end, which may indicate a read error. The chain recombines TRBV19 with TRBJ2-7; D remains ambiguous. The CDR3 is made up of 15 amino acids. Germline assignment: CDR1 LNHDA and CDR2 SQIVND (reference sequence). The CDR3 spells CVSSIGPTHIYEQYF. The CDR3 nucleotides read TGTGTCAGTAGTATAGGCCCAACGCATATCTACGAGCAGTACTTC.

The table lists this clonotype with a few counts. Just one base apart from a much larger clone, this may be a read error. The chain combines TRBV5-1 with TRBJ1-1; the D is unclear. Per germline, CDR1 SGHRS and CDR2 YFSETQ. The germline V and J ends were trimmed by 1 base and 7 bases, with 14 bases remaining between them. The CDR3 consists of 14 residues. The CDR3 reads CASSLYGADGEAFF. CDR3 coding DNA: TGCGCCAGCAGCTTGTACGGAGCGGACGGTGAAGCTTTCTTT. The entire variable domain, with the rest obtained from reference TRBV5-1 and TRBJ1-1, is as follows: KAGVTQTPRYLIKTRGQQVTLSCSPISGHRSVSWYQQTPGQGLQFLFEYFSETQRNKGNFPGRFSGRQFSNSRSEMNVSTLELGDSALYLCASSLYGADGEAFFGQGTRLTVV.

This rearrangement joins TRBV5-6 to TRBJ2-7, with D unresolved. The CDR3 loop spans 15 amino acids. Germline assignment: CDR1 SGHDT and CDR2 YYEEEE. V was trimmed by 4 bases and J by 0 bases, leaving 14 bases between them. This CDR3 reads CASSVPGSSSYEQYF. CDR3 coding DNA: TGTGCCAGCAGCGTCCCCGGTTCAAGCTCCTACGAGCAGTACTTC.

V usage is TRBV12-3 or TRBV12-4 and J usage is TRBJ2-7; D remains ambiguous. V was trimmed by 4 bases and J by 3 bases, leaving 10 bases between them. The length of the CDR3 is 13 residues. The CDR3 reads CASSYYFNYEQYF. The CDR3 DNA follows: TGTGCCAGCAGTTATTATTTTAACTACGAGCAGTACTTC.

CDR3 sequence reads: CAISEMTGHAKNIQYF. Written as DNA, the CDR3 is TGTGCCATCAGTGAGATGACGGGCCATGCCAAAAACATTCAGTACTTC. The V gene is TRBV10-3, the J gene TRBJ2-4; D ambiguous. Trimming cost V 2 bases and J 1 base, with 12 bases left between them. The CDR3 runs 16 residues. Germline V gives CDR1 ENHRY, CDR2 SYGVKD.

This clonotype has a count of ten or more. This chain joins TRBV5-1 and TRBJ2-7; TRBD1 matches at 10 bases. Germline CDR1 reads SGHRS; CDR2 reads YFSETQ. This CDR3 contains 14 residues. Unmatched junction bases numbered 5, after V lost 6 bases and J lost 2 bases. CDR3 DNA: TGCGCCAGCACCTGGGGGACAGGGGCCTACGAGCAGTACTTC. Amino acid sequence: CASTWGTGAYEQYF.

This clonotype was seen repeatedly, ten times or more. The chain couples TRBV18 to TRBJ1-1; D not certain. The CDR3 consists of 14 residues. The V gene's germline CDR1 is KGHSH and CDR2 LQKENI. The V end lost 6 bases, the J end lost 4 bases, and 15 bases lay between the germline ends. This CDR3 reads CASSPNAHSTEAFF. CDR3 bases: TGTGCCAGCTCGCCTAACGCACATAGCACTGAAGCTTTCTTT.

This clonotype was seen ten or more times. V gene TRBV27 combines with J gene TRBJ2-7, with 9 nucleotides matching TRBD1. The junction had 3 bases not matched to a gene; V was cut back by 4 bases and J by 2 bases. The CDR3 sequence is 14 residues long. The germline gives CDR1 MNHEY, CDR2 SMNVEV (reference sequence). In nucleotides, the CDR3 is TGTGCCAGCAGTTATAGGACAGGGGCCTACGAGCAGTACTTC. Protein product: CASSYRTGAYEQYF.

This clonotype was counted many times. V is TRBV3-1 and J is TRBJ2-3; D gene ambiguous. V lost 0 bases to trimming and J lost 10 bases, with 11 bases between them. Germline V gene data show CDR1 as LGHDT and CDR2 as YNNKEL (reference sequence). The CDR3 length is 13 residues. Here the CDR3 reads CASSQDPRGAQYF. The CDR3 region has the DNA TGTGCCAGCAGCCAAGACCCCCGAGGAGCGCAGTATTTT.

In its sample, this clonotype was seen many times. The chain carries TRBV6-2 or TRBV6-3 and TRBJ2-7; D remains unclear. CDR1 is MNHEY, CDR2 SVGEGT, per germline. Trimming removed 7 bases at V and 3 bases at J, with 7 bases between. This CDR3 region has 11 residues. The CDR3 is CASTAGYEQYF. The CDR3 DNA reads TGTGCCAGCACCGCCGGCTACGAGCAGTACTTC.

Comments on this clonotype: At one end, the junction sequence differs from germline, possibly due to a read error. The chain couples TRBV5-1 to TRBJ2-5; D is unclear. The germline V gene encodes CDR1 SGHRS and CDR2 YFSETQ. This CDR3 contains 13 residues. The CDR3: CASSFSGEETQHF. Written as DNA, the CDR3 is TGCGCCAGCAGCTTCTCAGGCGAAGAGACCCAGCACTTC.

This clonotype was found a few times. V gene TRBV12-3 or TRBV12-4 combines with J gene TRBJ1-5, with 9 bases that match TRBD1. The CDR3 consists of 16 residues. V lost 4 bases and J lost 5; bases outside the gene matches: 9. CDR3 in DNA: TGTGCCAGCAGTTGGGATCCAACAGGGGGCTATCAGCCCCAGCATTTT. It specifies CASSWDPTGGYQPQHF.

In this sample, this clonotype turned up many times. The rearrangement links TRBV3-1 to TRBJ1-6, with a possible D match to TRBD1 (5 bases). Germline V gene sequence: CDR1 LGHDT, CDR2 YNNKEL (reference sequence). CDR3 length: 15 amino acids. The V and J ends lost 1 base and 8 bases respectively, with 12 bases between them. The CDR3 sequence: CASSQGTGVDSPLHF. DNA for the CDR3: TGTGCCAGCAGCCAAGGAACAGGCGTCGATTCACCCCTCCACTTT.

This clonotype has ten or more counts. The J gene is TRBJ2-7, the V gene TRBV12-3 or TRBV12-4, with unresolved D. Trimming removed 5 bases at V and 2 bases at J, with 4 bases between. There are 11 residues in the CDR3. The CDR3 loop is CASSNTYEQYF. The CDR3 DNA follows: TGTGCCAGCAGTAATACCTACGAGCAGTACTTC.

This clonotype was counted ten times or more. The chain employs TRBV29-1 and TRBJ2-3; possible D gene TRBD2, 5 bases. The CDR3 has 14 amino acids. Germline values: CDR1 SQVTM, CDR2 ANQGSEA. V shed 7 bases and J shed 3 bases, with 17 bases lying between them. The chain's CDR3 is CSGKDSWLTDTQYF. The DNA of the CDR3 is TGCAGCGGGAAGGACTCCTGGCTGACAGATACGCAGTATTTT.

This clonotype was counted only a few times. This sequence joins TRBV5-4 and TRBJ2-7; perhaps TRBD2 as D (6 bases). The V gene's germline CDR1 is SGHNT and CDR2 YYREEE (reference sequence). V shed 0 bases and J shed 6 bases, with 13 bases lying between them. The CDR3 is 14 amino acids. The CDR3 nucleotides read TGTGCCAGCAGCTTGGGGAGGGCGTCGGGCGAGCAGTACTTC. Its protein is CASSLGRASGEQYF.

The chain uses TRBV4-1 and TRBJ2-7, with D perhaps TRBD1 (6 bases). The CDR3 is 16 amino acids. The germline V gene encodes CDR1 MGHRA and CDR2 YSYEKL. Trimming removed 0 bases from V and 0 bases from J, with 12 bases in between. The CDR3, as DNA: TGCGCCAGCAGCCAAGACCCAGGGGCGGGCTCCTACGAGCAGTACTTC. Amino acids: CASSQDPGAGSYEQYF.

This clonotype was counted many times. The chain employs TRBV29-1 and TRBJ2-1, with 8 bases lining up with TRBD2. Germline CDR1 SQVTM, CDR2 ANQGSEA. The length of the CDR3 is 13 residues. V shed 6 bases, J shed 3 bases, and the junction held 4 bases outside the gene matches. Written as DNA, the CDR3 is TGCAGCGTAGCGGGAGAAGGCTACAATGAGCAGTTCTTC. This translates into CSVAGEGYNEQFF.

This clonotype appeared a few times. The CDR3 sequence is CASSRTQGSEGYTF. The DNA for the CDR3 is TGTGCCAGCAGTCGGACCCAGGGTTCCGAAGGCTACACCTTC. V gene TRBV27 combines with J gene TRBJ1-2; D possibly corresponds to TRBD1 (5 bases). This CDR3 region has 14 residues. V was trimmed by 5 bases and J by 8 bases, leaving 18 bases between them. Germline lookup yields CDR1 MNHEY and CDR2 SMNVEV (reference sequence).

This chain connects TRBV12-3 or TRBV12-4 to TRBJ2-7; D gene uncertain. The CDR3 has 13 residues. Between the trimmed V and J ends, which lost 4 bases and 5 bases, there was a span of 12 bases. CDR3 region: CASSSTTKDEQYF. CDR3 sequence (DNA): TGTGCCAGCAGTTCTACTACTAAGGACGAGCAGTACTTC.

Many counts were recorded for this clonotype. This rearrangement joins TRBV20-1 to TRBJ2-7; TRBD2 agrees at 12 bases. The V and J ends lost 5 bases and 9 bases, in that order; junction bases with no gene match: 11. The CDR3 loop spans 14 amino acids. CDR1 and CDR2 (germline): DFQATT, SNEGSKA (reference sequence). CDR3 protein: CSAFLTSGSVGQYF. CDR3 coding DNA: TGCAGTGCTTTTCTGACTAGCGGGAGCGTTGGGCAGTACTTC.

The V and J genes are TRBV10-3 and TRBJ2-5; the match to TRBD2 covers 12 bases. Germline lookup yields CDR1 ENHRY and CDR2 SYGVKD. The J segment lost 4 bases and the V segment lost 4 bases, leaving 1 base of the junction unmatched. The CDR3 has 14 residues. The CDR3 region has the DNA TGTGCCATCAGTGGGACTAGCGGGATAGAGACCCAGTACTTC. Translating gives CAISGTSGIETQYF.